This entry lists 5 T cell receptor beta chains sequenced from one sample in a study of cytomegalovirus exposure and HLA in healthy donors (TCRdb year 2017). Library construction relied on the immunoSEQ multiplex PCR assay. TCRdb re-hosts the immuneACCESS table, in-frame sequences only. Its copies lack some clones; in the studies checked, an unresolved V gene accounts for under half of them, and the cause for the rest is not known. Across this sample there are around 180,000 clones, with around 84% seen only once. In total, the top ten clones hold roughly 7% of the sample. Material: PBMCs. The receptors here all came from a young man in good health and CMV-seropositive.

The chain is built from TRBV30 and TRBJ2-7; D is possibly TRBD2 (5 bases). Trimming stripped 3 bases from V and 4 bases from J, with 13 bases between. Germline V lookup: CDR1 GTSNPN, CDR2 SVGIG (reference sequence). The CDR3 covers 13 residues. CDR3 nucleotide sequence: TGTGCCTGGAGCCCCAGATCGGGATACGAGCAGTACTTC. This encodes CAWSPRSGYEQYF. The full variable domain, with the rest looked up from reference TRBV30 and TRBJ2-7, is SQTIHQWPATLVQPVGSPLSLECTVEGTSNPNLYWYRQAAGRGLQLLFYSVGIGQISSEVPQNLSASRPQDRQFILSSKKLLLSDSGFYLCAWSPRSGYEQYFGPGTRLTVT.

The chain links TRBV7-8 to TRBJ2-7; 8 bases map to TRBD1. Germline-derived CDR1 and CDR2 are SGHVS and FQNEAQ. Trimming at V came to 3 bases and at J to 7 bases, leaving 8 bases not matched to a gene. CDR3 size: 14 residues. CDR3 coding DNA: TGTGCCAGCAGCTTGACAGGGGCCGTGGGGGAGCAGTACTTC. Its translation: CASSLTGAVGEQYF. The entire variable domain, with the rest obtained from reference TRBV7-8 and TRBJ2-7, is as follows: GAGVSQSPRYKVAKRGQDVALRCDPISGHVSLFWYQQALGQGPEFLTYFQNEAQLDKSGLPSDRFFAERPEGSVSTLKIQRTQQEDSAVYLCASSLTGAVGEQYFGPGTRLTVT.

The V and J genes are TRBV30 and TRBJ2-2, with 9 nucleotides matching TRBD1. The J segment lost 3 bases and the V segment lost 7 bases, leaving 3 bases of the junction unmatched. The CDR3 covers 13 residues. From germline, CDR1 is GTSNPN and CDR2 SVGIG (reference sequence). CDR3 sequence (DNA): TGTGCCTCCCGGGACAGGGACACCGGGGAGCTGTTTTTT. Protein sequence: CASRDRDTGELFF.

The chain recombines TRBV2 with TRBJ2-7, with 7 bases aligning to TRBD2. Germline CDR1 and CDR2: SNHLY and FYNNEI. This CDR3 contains 17 residues. Trimming at V came to 3 bases and at J to 4 bases, leaving 15 bases not matched to a gene. The CDR3 coding sequence is TGTGCCAGCAGTGATATTGGGGGGGGGTATGGACTTTACGAGCAGTACTTC. Its protein is CASSDIGGGYGLYEQYF.

This clone showed up just once. This chain uses TRBV9 with TRBJ1-5, with 12 bases that match TRBD1. The CDR3 has 16 residues. With 3 bases clipped from V and 7 bases from J, the junction kept 8 bases outside the gene matches. Per the germline V gene, CDR1 is SGDLS and CDR2 is YYNGEE. The CDR3 loop is CASSAGTGGAHQPQHF. The DNA for the CDR3 is TGTGCCAGCAGCGCTGGGACAGGGGGCGCCCACCAGCCCCAGCATTTT.